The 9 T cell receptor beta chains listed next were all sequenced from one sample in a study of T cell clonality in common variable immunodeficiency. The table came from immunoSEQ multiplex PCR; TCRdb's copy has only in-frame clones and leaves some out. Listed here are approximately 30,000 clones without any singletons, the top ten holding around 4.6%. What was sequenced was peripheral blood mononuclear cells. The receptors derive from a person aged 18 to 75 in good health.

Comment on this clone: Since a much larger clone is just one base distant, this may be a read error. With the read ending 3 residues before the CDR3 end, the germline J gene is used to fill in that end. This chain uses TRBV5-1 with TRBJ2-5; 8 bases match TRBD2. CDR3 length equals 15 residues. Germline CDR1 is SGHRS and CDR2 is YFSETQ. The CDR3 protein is CASSSAGGPTDTQYF. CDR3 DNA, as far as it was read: TGCGCCAGCAGCAGCGCGGGAGGCCCCACAGATACC.

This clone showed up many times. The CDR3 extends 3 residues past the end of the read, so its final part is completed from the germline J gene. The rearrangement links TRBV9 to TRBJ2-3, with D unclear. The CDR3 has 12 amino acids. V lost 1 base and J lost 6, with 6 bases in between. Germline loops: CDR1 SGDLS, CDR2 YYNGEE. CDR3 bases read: TGTGCCAGCAGCGTATCCCGGGATACG. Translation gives CASSVSRDT. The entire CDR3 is CASSVSRDTQYF.

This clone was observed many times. The part of the CDR3 DNA that was read is TGCAGTGCTAGAGCCCCGAGGGGGCTAGAGACC. Translating gives CSARAPRGLET. The entire CDR3 reads CSARAPRGLETQYF. V and J are TRBV20-1 and TRBJ2-5; 7 positions agree with TRBD1. The read finishes 3 residues shy of the CDR3 end, and the germline J gene is used to complete it. The CDR3 has 14 residues. From germline, CDR1 is DFQATT and CDR2 SNEGSKA (reference sequence). Germline trimming cut 1 base from V and 4 bases from J; bases unmatched to any gene: 6.

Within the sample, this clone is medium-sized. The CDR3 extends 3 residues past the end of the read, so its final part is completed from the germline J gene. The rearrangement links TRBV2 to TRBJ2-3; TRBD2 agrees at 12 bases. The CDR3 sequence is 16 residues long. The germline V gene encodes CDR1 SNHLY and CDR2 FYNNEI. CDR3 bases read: TGTGCCAGCAGTGATTTGACTAGCGGGAGTAAAGAGACG. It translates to CASSDLTSGSKET. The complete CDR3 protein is CASSDLTSGSKETQYF.

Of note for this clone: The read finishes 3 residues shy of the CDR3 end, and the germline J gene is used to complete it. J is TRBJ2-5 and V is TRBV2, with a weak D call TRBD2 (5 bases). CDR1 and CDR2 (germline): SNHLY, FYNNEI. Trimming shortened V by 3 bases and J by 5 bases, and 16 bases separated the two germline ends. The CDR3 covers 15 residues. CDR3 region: CASSERGMGGETQYF. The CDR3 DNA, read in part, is TGTGCCAGCAGTGAGAGAGGAATGGGCGGGGAGACC.

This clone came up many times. CDR3 DNA (partial): TGTGCCAGTAGTCAAAAATCAGGGGCCAACACCGGGGAG. This translates into CASSQKSGANTGE. The entire CDR3 protein reads CASSQKSGANTGELFF. The chain recombines TRBV19 with TRBJ2-2, with TRBD1 as a possible D gene (6 bases). The CDR3 end falls 3 residues outside the read, so it is completed with the germline J gene. Per the germline V gene, CDR1 is LNHDA and CDR2 is SQIVND (reference sequence). V shed 5 bases and J shed 2 bases, with 15 bases lying between them. The CDR3 spans 16 residues.

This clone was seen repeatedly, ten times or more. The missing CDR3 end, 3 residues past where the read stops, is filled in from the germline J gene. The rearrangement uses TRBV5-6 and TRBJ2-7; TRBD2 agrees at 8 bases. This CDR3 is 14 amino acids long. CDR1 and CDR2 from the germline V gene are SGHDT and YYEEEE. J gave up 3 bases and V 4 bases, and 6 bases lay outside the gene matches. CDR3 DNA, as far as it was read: TGTGCCAGCAGCCAAGCGGGAGTCAGCTACGAG. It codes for CASSQAGVSYE. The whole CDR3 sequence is CASSQAGVSYEQYF.

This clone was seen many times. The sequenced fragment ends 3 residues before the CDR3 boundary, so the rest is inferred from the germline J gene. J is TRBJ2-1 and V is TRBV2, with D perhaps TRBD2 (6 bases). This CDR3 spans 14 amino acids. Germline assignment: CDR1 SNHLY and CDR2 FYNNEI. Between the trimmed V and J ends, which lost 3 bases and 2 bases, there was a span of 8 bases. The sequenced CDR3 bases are TGTGCCAGCAGTGATCCTAGCGCCTACAATGAG. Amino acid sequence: CASSDPSAYNE. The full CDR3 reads CASSDPSAYNEQFF.

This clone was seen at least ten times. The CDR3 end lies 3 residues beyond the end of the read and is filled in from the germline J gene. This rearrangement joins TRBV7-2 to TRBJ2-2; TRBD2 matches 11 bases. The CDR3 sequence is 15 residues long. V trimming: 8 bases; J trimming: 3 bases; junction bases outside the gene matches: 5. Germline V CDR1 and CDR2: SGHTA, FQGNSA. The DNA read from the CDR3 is TGTGCCAGCCGTATGGGACTAGCGGACACCGGGGAG. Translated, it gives CASRMGLADTGE. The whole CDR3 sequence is CASRMGLADTGELFF.